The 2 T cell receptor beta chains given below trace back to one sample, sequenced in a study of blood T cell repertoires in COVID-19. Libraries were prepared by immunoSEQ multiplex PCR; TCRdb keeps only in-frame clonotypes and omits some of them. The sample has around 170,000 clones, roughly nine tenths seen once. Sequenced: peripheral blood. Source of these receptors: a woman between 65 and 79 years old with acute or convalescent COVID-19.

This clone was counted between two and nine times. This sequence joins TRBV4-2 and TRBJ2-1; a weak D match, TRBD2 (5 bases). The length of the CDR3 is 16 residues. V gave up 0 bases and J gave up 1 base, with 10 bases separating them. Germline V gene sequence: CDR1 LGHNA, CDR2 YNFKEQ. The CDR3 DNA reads TGTGCCAGCAGCCAAGATCTAGCAGGATCCTACAATGAGCAGTTCTTC. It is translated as CASSQDLAGSYNEQFF.

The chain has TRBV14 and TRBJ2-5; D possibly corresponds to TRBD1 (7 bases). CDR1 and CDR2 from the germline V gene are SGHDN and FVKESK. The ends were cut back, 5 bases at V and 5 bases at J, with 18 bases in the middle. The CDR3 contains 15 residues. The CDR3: CASSGETGRWETQYF. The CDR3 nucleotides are TGTGCCAGCAGCGGGGAGACAGGGAGGTGGGAGACCCAGTACTTC.